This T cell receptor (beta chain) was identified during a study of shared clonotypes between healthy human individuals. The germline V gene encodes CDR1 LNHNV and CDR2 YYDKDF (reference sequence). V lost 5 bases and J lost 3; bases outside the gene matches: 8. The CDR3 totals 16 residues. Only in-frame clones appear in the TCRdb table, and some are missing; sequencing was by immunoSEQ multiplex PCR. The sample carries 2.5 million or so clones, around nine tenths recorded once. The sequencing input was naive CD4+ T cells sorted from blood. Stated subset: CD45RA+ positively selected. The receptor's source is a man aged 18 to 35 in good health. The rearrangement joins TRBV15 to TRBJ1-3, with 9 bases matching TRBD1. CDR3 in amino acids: CATSGFDRGDGNTIYF. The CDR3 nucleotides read TGTGCCACCAGCGGATTTGACAGGGGGGATGGAAACACCATATATTTT.